A single sample is the source of the 14 T cell receptor beta chains below, sequenced in a study of T cells in Graves' hyperthyroidism and ophthalmopathy (dated by TCRdb to about 2019). Library creation used multiplex PCR. The sequencer was an Illumina HiSeq 2000. TCR beta CDR3 regions were amplified from RNA transcripts. A first-round RT-PCR of the TCR CDR3 used the HTBI primer set with the Qiagen OneStep RT-PCR kit. TCRdb reworked the public reads: Q25 trimming with fastp, MiXCR clone assembly, productive beta chains retained. Every CDR3 protein is listed once, alongside the most common genes and DNA of its rows. The sample table lists about 640,000 distinct CDR3 sequences, roughly 20% of them with a count of one. Together, the top ten hold more than 30% of the sample. Sequencing was carried out using blood. The source of these receptors is a man under 40 with Graves' ophthalmopathy.

This clonotype has a count of ten or more. CDR3 protein: CASSLWAADTEAFF. CDR3 in DNA: TGTGCCAGCAGTTTATGGGCGGCGGACACTGAAGCTTTCTTT. This chain uses TRBV28 with TRBJ1-1; D ambiguous. Germline V gene lookup returns CDR1 MDHEN and CDR2 SYDVKM. V was cut by 0 bases and J by 3 bases, with 8 bases left in between. The CDR3 loop spans 14 amino acids. Supplemented by reference TRBV28 and TRBJ1-1, the full variable domain reads DVKVTQSSRYLVKRTGEKVFLECVQDMDHENMFWYRQDPGLGLRLIYFSYDVKMKEKGDIPEGYSVSREKKERFSLILESASTNQTSMYLCASSLWAADTEAFFGQGTRLTVV.

The table lists this clonotype with many counts. This chain joins TRBV28 and TRBJ1-1; 7 nucleotides line up with TRBD1. V shed 4 bases, J shed 3 bases, and the junction held 2 bases outside the gene matches. CDR1 is MDHEN and CDR2 is SYDVKM in the germline V gene. CDR3 length equals 13 residues. The CDR3 nucleotides are TGTGCCAGCAGTTCAACAGGGGACACTGAAGCTTTCTTT. This codes for CASSSTGDTEAFF.

The chain has TRBV3-1 and TRBJ2-1; 8 bases are a match to TRBD2. CDR3 length equals 16 residues. V shed 1 base and J 3 bases; nucleotides not matched to a gene: 5. CDR1 and CDR2 (germline): LGHDT, YNNKEL (reference sequence). Here the CDR3 reads CASSQGGSGNYNEQFF. CDR3 nucleotides: TGTGCCAGCAGCCAAGGAGGTAGCGGGAACTACAATGAGCAGTTCTTC.

This clonotype was counted at least ten times. The gene calls are TRBV20-1 and TRBJ2-1; D remains ambiguous. The length of the CDR3 is 11 residues. Germline CDR1 DFQATT, CDR2 SNEGSKA (reference sequence). Trimming shortened V by 5 bases and J by 6 bases, and 8 bases separated the two germline ends. The CDR3, as DNA: TGCAGTGCTCCGACTTCCAATGAGCAGTTCTTC. Its protein product is CSAPTSNEQFF.

This clonotype was observed at least ten times. The chain joins TRBV20-1 to TRBJ1-1; tentative D call: TRBD1 (5 bases). Trimming took 6 bases from V and 6 from J, leaving 14 bases between them. Germline V gene lookup returns CDR1 DFQATT and CDR2 SNEGSKA (reference sequence). The CDR3 extends over 12 amino acids. The CDR3 loop reads CSAQKRGPEAFF. CDR3 coding DNA: TGCAGTGCCCAAAAGAGGGGCCCTGAAGCTTTCTTT.

This clonotype was picked up many times. The chain links TRBV5-1 to TRBJ2-3; maybe TRBD2 (6 bases). Trimming pared 3 bases from V and 1 base from J, leaving 12 bases between. Germline V gives CDR1 SGHRS, CDR2 YFSETQ. This CDR3 spans 15 amino acids. The CDR3 spells CASSWRGVGTDTQYF. The CDR3 nucleotides are TGCGCCAGCAGCTGGAGGGGAGTTGGCACAGATACGCAGTATTTT. The variable domain in full, completed from reference TRBV5-1 and TRBJ2-3, reads KAGVTQTPRYLIKTRGQQVTLSCSPISGHRSVSWYQQTPGQGLQFLFEYFSETQRNKGNFPGRFSGRQFSNSRSEMNVSTLELGDSALYLCASSWRGVGTDTQYFGPGTRLTVL.

A note on this clonotype: This may arise from a read error, as a much more abundant clone is one base away. The chain employs TRBV11-2 and TRBJ2-1; D is tentatively TRBD1 or TRBD2 (6 bases each). The germline CDR1 and CDR2 sequences are SGHAT and FQNNGV. This CDR3 has 15 residues. The CDR3 sequence: CASSQGGTPYDEQFF. The CDR3 DNA reads as TGTGCCAGCAGCCAAGGAGGGACACCCTACGATGAGCAGTTCTTC.

The gene calls are TRBV5-4 and TRBJ2-7; a weak D match, TRBD1 (5 bases). The CDR3 consists of 12 residues. Germline V gene sequence: CDR1 SGHNT, CDR2 YYREEE (reference sequence). Trimming left V 1 base short and J 5 bases short, with 7 bases between. CDR3 loop: CASSLLTDEQYF. Here the CDR3 DNA reads TGTGCCAGCAGCTTGTTGACAGACGAGCAGTACTTC.

This CDR3 reads CSVRREWNTGELFF. CDR3 coding DNA: TGCAGTGTCCGGCGGGAGTGGAACACCGGGGAGCTGTTTTTT. The chain combines TRBV20-1 with TRBJ2-2; 7 positions match TRBD2. This CDR3 spans 14 amino acids. With 7 bases clipped from V and 1 base from J, the junction kept 6 bases outside the gene matches. Looked up from germline, CDR1 is DFQATT and CDR2 is SNEGSKA (reference sequence).

There are many counts of this clonotype. The rearrangement joins TRBV18 to TRBJ2-2; D remains ambiguous. The CDR3 is made up of 14 amino acids. Germline CDR1 and CDR2: KGHSH and LQKENI. Trimming pared 1 base from V and 3 bases from J, leaving 6 bases between. The CDR3 is CASSPRSYTGELFF. DNA of the CDR3: TGTGCCAGCTCACCACGAAGCTACACCGGGGAGCTGTTTTTT.

This clonotype was detected a few times. The V gene is TRBV24-1, the J gene TRBJ2-1; D unresolved. Trimming cost V 5 bases and J 12 bases, with 19 bases left between them. This CDR3 region has 14 residues. Germline V gene lookup returns CDR1 KGHDR and CDR2 SFDVKD. CDR3 amino acids: CATSAGTAAARQFF. The CDR3, as DNA: TGTGCCACCAGTGCTGGAACGGCCGCGGCTAGGCAGTTCTTC.

In its sample, this clonotype was seen a few times. CDR3 nucleotides: TGTGCCAGCAGCTATTCACGAGGGGGGTCTCTGTGGAACAATGAGCAGTTCTTC. It specifies CASSYSRGGSLWNNEQFF. The chain employs TRBV11-2 and TRBJ2-1; either TRBD1 or TRBD2 may fit D (6 bases each). Trimming cost V 4 bases and J 5 bases, with 24 bases left between them. Germline CDR1 SGHAT, CDR2 FQNNGV. The CDR3 covers 18 residues.

This clonotype was seen at least ten times. The gene calls are TRBV11-2 and TRBJ1-4; a weak D match, TRBD1 (6 bases). The CDR3 is 17 residues long. The V end was cut by 5 bases, the J end by 5 bases, with 21 bases between. The germline V gene has CDR1 SGHAT and CDR2 FQNNGV. CDR3 sequence: CASSQSDRVWYNEKLFF. The CDR3, as DNA: TGTGCCAGCAGCCAATCGGACAGAGTGTGGTACAATGAAAAACTGTTTTTT.

Notes on this clonotype: One end of the junction varies from germline; a read error may be responsible. The chain has TRBV29-1 and TRBJ1-1; D uncertain. CDR3 length: 11 residues. In germline, CDR1 is SQVTM, CDR2 ANQGSEA. The CDR3 region is CGVEMGYGAFF. CDR3 coding DNA: TGCGGCGTTGAGATGGGGTATGGCGCTTTCTTT.